This T cell receptor (beta chain) was recorded in a study of radiation and T cells in renal cell carcinoma. The assay was immunoSEQ multiplex PCR, and TCRdb's table has in-frame clones only and misses some. The profile covers some 81,000 clones, with around 89% appearing a single time and roughly 5.4% taken by the ten largest. Time point specified: blood 4 weeks post-SBRT, at nephrectomy. Treatment: 15 Gy SBRT to primary tumor, nephrectomy 4 weeks later. J lost 10 bases, V lost 1 base, and 12 bases had no gene match. The germline CDR1 and CDR2 sequences are GTSNPN and SVGIG (reference sequence). There are 14 residues in the CDR3.

The rearrangement links TRBV30 to TRBJ1-1; 7 bases fit TRBD1. This receptor was taken from a woman aged 70-85 years with renal cell carcinoma. The sample was blood, taken from a patient whose treatment included radiotherapy and nephrectomy. The CDR3 loop reads CAWSGVGGGQVAFF. The CDR3 DNA reads as TGTGCCTGGAGTGGTGTTGGAGGAGGACAGGTAGCTTTCTTT.